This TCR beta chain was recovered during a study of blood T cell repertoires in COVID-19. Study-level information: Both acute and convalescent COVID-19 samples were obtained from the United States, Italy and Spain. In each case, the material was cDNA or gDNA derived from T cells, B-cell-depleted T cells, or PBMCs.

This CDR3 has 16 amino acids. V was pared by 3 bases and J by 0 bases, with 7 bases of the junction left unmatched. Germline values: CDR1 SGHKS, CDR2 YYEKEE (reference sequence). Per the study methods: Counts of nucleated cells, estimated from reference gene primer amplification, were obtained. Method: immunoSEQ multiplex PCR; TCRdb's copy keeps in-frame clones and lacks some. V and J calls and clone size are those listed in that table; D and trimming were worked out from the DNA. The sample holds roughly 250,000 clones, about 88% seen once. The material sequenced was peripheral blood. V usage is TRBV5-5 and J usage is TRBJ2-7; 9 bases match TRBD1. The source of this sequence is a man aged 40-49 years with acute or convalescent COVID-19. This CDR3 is CASSSPTGGFSYEQYF. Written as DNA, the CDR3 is TGTGCCAGCAGCTCGCCGACAGGGGGTTTCTCCTACGAGCAGTACTTC.